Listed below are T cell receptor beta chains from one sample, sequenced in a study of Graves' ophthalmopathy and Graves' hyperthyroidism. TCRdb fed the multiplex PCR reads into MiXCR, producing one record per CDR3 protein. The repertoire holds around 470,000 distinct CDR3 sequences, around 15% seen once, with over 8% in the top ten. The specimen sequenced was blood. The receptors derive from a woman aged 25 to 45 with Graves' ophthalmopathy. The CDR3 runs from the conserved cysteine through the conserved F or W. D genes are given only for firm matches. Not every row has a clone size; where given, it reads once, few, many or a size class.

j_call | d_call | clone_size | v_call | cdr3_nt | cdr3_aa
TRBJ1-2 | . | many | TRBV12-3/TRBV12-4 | TGTGCCAGCAGTTTGGCAGCCGCTTATGGCTACACCTTC | CASSLAAAYGYTF
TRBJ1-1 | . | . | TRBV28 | TGTGCCAGCAGCCTGGGAGGGGAAGCTTGCTTT | CASSLGGEACF
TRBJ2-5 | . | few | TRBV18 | TGTGCCAGCTCATCCCTCGGGCTAAGAGAGACCCAGTACTTC | CASSSLGLRETQYF
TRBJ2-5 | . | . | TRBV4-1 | TGCGCCAGCAGCCAAGTGGGGGTCAGGCCGGGAGAGACCCAGTACTTC | CASSQVGVRPGETQYF
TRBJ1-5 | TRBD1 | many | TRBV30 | TGTGCCTGTCAGACAGGGGGGTTTCAGCCCCAGCATTTT | CACQTGGFQPQHF
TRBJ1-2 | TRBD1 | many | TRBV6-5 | TGTGCCAGCAGTCCCTCGGGACAGCTATTCTATGGCTACACCTTC | CASSPSGQLFYGYTF
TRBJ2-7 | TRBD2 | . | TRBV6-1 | TGTGCCAGCAAGATGGTAGCGGGAGTCTCCTACGAGCAGTACTTC | CASKMVAGVSYEQYF
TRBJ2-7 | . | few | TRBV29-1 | TGCAGCGTGGATGAGGGTGCCCCCTACGAGCAGTACTTC | CSVDEGAPYEQYF
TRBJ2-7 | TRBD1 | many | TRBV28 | TGTGCCAGCAGTTTCCGACAGGGCAGGTACGAGCAGTACTTC | CASSFRQGRYEQYF
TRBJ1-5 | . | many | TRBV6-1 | TGTGCCAGCAGCGGTTACTCCAGCAATCAGCCCCAGCATTTT | CASSGYSSNQPQHF
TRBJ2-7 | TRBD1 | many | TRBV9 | TGTGCCAGCAGCGTAGGTGGTACAGGGGCCTACGAGCAGTACTTC | CASSVGGTGAYEQYF
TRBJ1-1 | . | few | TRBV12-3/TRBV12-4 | TGTGCCAGCAGTCAAACCCAAGGGGCTTTCTTT | CASSQTQGAFF
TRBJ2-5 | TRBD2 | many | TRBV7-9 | TGTGCCAGCAGCTTTAGACTAGCGGGGAAACAAGAGACCCAGTACTTC | CASSFRLAGKQETQYF
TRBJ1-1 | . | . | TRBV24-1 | TGTGCCACCAGTGATTTGAAGGGGGAGGGCTCCCCAAGCACTGAAGCTTTCTTT | CATSDLKGEGSPSTEAFF
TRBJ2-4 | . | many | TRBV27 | TGTGCCAGCAGTTTAAGAGGGGCGGGTGCCAAAAACATTCAGTACTTC | CASSLRGAGAKNIQYF
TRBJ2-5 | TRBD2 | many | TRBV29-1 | TGCAGCGTTTGGCTAGCGGGGTTGGAGACCCAGTACTTC | CSVWLAGLETQYF
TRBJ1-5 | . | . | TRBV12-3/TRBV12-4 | TGTGCCAGCAGTTTTTTCGAGGGACCCGGTCAGCCCCAGCATTTT | CASSFFEGPGQPQHF
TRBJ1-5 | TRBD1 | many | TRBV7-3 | TGTGCCAGCAAAGGGGGCAGAAGTCTTCAGCCCCAGCATTTT | CASKGGRSLQPQHF
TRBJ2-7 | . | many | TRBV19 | TGTGCCAGTAGTGTCCAGACAGCGAGAAGCTCCTACGAGCAGTACTTC | CASSVQTARSSYEQYF
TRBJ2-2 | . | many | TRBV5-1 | TGCGCCAGCAGCTTGGCGGTGGTGAACACCGGGGAGCTGTTTTTT | CASSLAVVNTGELFF
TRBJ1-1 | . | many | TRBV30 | TGTGCCTGGAGTGTACAAGGCAGGTCGGCTTTCTTT | CAWSVQGRSAFF
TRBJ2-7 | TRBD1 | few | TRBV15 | TGTGCCACCAGCATCCCGGGACAGTTCTCCACCTACGAGCAGTACTTC | CATSIPGQFSTYEQYF
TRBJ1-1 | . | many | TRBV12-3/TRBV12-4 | TGTGCCAGCAGTTTCTGGAGGACACTGAACACTGAAGCTTTCTTT | CASSFWRTLNTEAFF
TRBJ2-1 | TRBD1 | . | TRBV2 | TGTGCCCTGACAGGGGGGCTAACCTACAATGAGCAGTTCTTC | CALTGGLTYNEQFF
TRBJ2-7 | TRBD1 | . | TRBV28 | TGTGCCAGCAGTTTACTCCGGGACAGGGCTTCCTACGAGCAGTACTTC | CASSLLRDRASYEQYF
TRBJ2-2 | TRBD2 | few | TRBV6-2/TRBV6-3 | TGTGCCAGCATTCCCGGGACTAGAACCGGGGAGCTGTTTTTT | CASIPGTRTGELFF
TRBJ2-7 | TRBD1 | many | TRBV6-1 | TGTGCCAGCCTAGGGACAGGGGCTCCCTACGAGCAGTACTTC | CASLGTGAPYEQYF
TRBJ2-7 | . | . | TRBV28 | TGTGCCGTAGTAGGGGCAGGGAGCCTCTCCTACGAGCAGTACTTC | CAVVGAGSLSYEQYF